A single sample is the source of the 12 T cell receptor beta chains below, sequenced in a study of T cell repertoires in cytomegalovirus infection. These receptors are not linked to any known antigen. TCRdb redid the calling of the reads with MiXCR, one entry per CDR3 protein. This sample has approximately 910,000 distinct CDR3 sequences, with about 33% found just once. Sample: cultured CD8+ T cells from PBMCs, taken from culture after CMV antigen stimulation. These TCRs come from a human donor in good health (CMV status not recorded). Some clones in this sample may be carry-over from other donors' samples.

The chain has TRBV27 and TRBJ2-3; no reliable D call. This CDR3 contains 14 residues. The ends were cut back, 5 bases at V and 0 bases at J, with 9 bases in the middle. Germline V CDR1 and CDR2: MNHEY, SMNVEV (reference sequence). DNA for the CDR3: TGTGCCAGCAGTGTGTATTCTAGCACAGATACGCAGTATTTT. It codes for CASSVYSSTDTQYF.

This chain links TRBV12-5 with TRBJ2-1; D perhaps matches TRBD2 (5 bases). Germline values: CDR1 LGHNT, CDR2 FRNRAP. V shed 3 bases and J shed 3 bases, with 15 bases lying between them. This CDR3 has 16 amino acids. The CDR3 here is CASGFLLPEDYNEQFF. The DNA of the CDR3 is TGTGCTAGTGGTTTTCTCCTACCGGAGGACTACAATGAGCAGTTCTTC.

The chain recombines TRBV12-5 with TRBJ2-7; D may match TRBD1 or TRBD2 (5 bases each). V lost 6 bases and J lost 5, with 17 bases in between. Looked up from germline, CDR1 is LGHNT and CDR2 is FRNRAP. CDR3 length: 14 residues. In DNA form, the CDR3 reads TGTGCTAGTGGCTCTCCGGGGCCCGGGGACGAGCAGTACTTC. Protein sequence: CASGSPGPGDEQYF. The full variable domain, in which reference TRBV12-5 and TRBJ2-7 provide the parts outside the CDR3, is DARVTQTPRHKVTEMGQEVTMRCQPILGHNTVFWYRQTMMQGLELLAYFRNRAPLDDSGMPKDRFSAEMPDATLATLKIQPSEPRDSAVYFCASGSPGPGDEQYFGPGTRLTVT.

V is TRBV6-6 and J is TRBJ1-2, with 7 bases matching TRBD1. Germline V gene data show CDR1 as MNHNY and CDR2 as SVGAGI (reference sequence). This CDR3 comprises 13 residues. V lost 8 bases to trimming and J lost 7 bases; unmatched junction nucleotides: 10. The CDR3 loop is CASGRGSDGGYTF. The CDR3 nucleotides are TGTGCCAGCGGCAGGGGGAGCGATGGTGGCTACACCTTC.

The V gene is TRBV9, the J gene TRBJ2-1; no definite D call. V shed 2 bases and J shed 5 bases, with 17 bases lying between them. The CDR3 sequence is 16 residues long. Germline CDR1 reads SGDLS; CDR2 reads YYNGEE. This chain's CDR3 is CASSVSGRSRNNEQFF. The CDR3 nucleotides read TGTGCCAGCAGCGTGTCGGGCCGCTCCCGAAACAATGAGCAGTTCTTC.

This clonotype was seen ten or more times. The gene calls are TRBV7-9 and TRBJ2-3, with no clear D. Germline CDR1 and CDR2: SEHNR and FQNEAQ (reference sequence). This CDR3 is 14 amino acids long. Trimming stripped 2 bases from V and 2 bases from J, with 8 bases between. The chain's CDR3 is CASSLSGNTDTQYF. The CDR3 nucleotides read TGTGCCAGCAGCTTAAGTGGGAACACAGATACGCAGTATTTT.

This clonotype was detected a few times. The chain employs TRBV29-1 and TRBJ2-2; tentatively, D is TRBD2 (6 bases). The CDR3 has 13 residues. V lost 3 bases, J lost 6 bases, and 11 bases lay in between. Germline V gene lookup returns CDR1 SQVTM and CDR2 ANQGSEA. In DNA, the CDR3 is TGCAGCGTTGAGGGGGGAAGGGCCGGGGAGCTGTTTTTT. It is translated as CSVEGGRAGELFF.

The chain uses TRBV27 and TRBJ2-3; 10 positions match TRBD2. The CDR3 runs to 14 residues. Germline V lookup: CDR1 MNHEY, CDR2 SMNVEV (reference sequence). V lost 6 bases and J lost 6; bases outside the gene matches: 6. The CDR3 sequence: CASRKRGGWDTQYF. The CDR3 nucleotides are TGTGCCAGCAGGAAGCGGGGGGGCTGGGATACGCAGTATTTT.

The V gene is TRBV6-5, the J gene TRBJ1-5, with unresolved D. The V end was cut by 2 bases, the J end by 3 bases, with 8 bases between. CDR1 and CDR2 from the germline V gene are MNHEY and SVGAGI. The CDR3 contains 14 residues. The CDR3 DNA is TGTGCCAGCAGTTACGCCGGCGCCAATCAGCCCCAGCATTTT. Its translation: CASSYAGANQPQHF.

Concerning this clonotype itself: Given a much more abundant clone one base away, this may be a read error. The rearrangement joins TRBV7-6 to TRBJ1-1; no definite D call. Per the germline V gene, CDR1 is SGHVS and CDR2 is FNYEAQ. The CDR3 contains 14 residues. V lost 5 bases and J lost 3, with 13 bases in between. The CDR3 protein is CASSARDNHTEAFF. In nucleotides, the CDR3 is TGTGCCAGCAGCGCCCGAGATAATCACACTGAAGCTTTCTTT.

The gene calls are TRBV9 and TRBJ2-2; 10 bases match TRBD1. With V trimmed by 3 bases and J by 3 bases, 8 bases remained unmatched. This CDR3 is 17 amino acids long. Germline CDR1 and CDR2: SGDLS and YYNGEE. The CDR3 reads CASSDGQGGWYTGELFF. The CDR3 nucleotides read TGTGCCAGCAGCGATGGACAGGGGGGCTGGTACACCGGGGAGCTGTTTTTT. Together with reference TRBV9 and TRBJ2-2, the CDR3 gives the full variable domain: DSGVTQTPKHLITATGQRVTLRCSPRSGDLSVYWYQQSLDQGLQFLIQYYNGEERAKGNILERFSAQQFPDLHSELNLSSLELGDSALYFCASSDGQGGWYTGELFFGEGSRLTVL.

This chain uses TRBV28 with TRBJ1-5, with D unclear. Trimming took 8 bases from V and 0 from J, leaving 14 bases between them. Germline assignment: CDR1 MDHEN and CDR2 SYDVKM. The CDR3 loop spans 15 amino acids. CDR3 DNA: TGTGCCAGCGCTTTGGCGGAATATAGCAATCAGCCCCAGCATTTT. Protein sequence: CASALAEYSNQPQHF. The full variable domain, rest sourced from reference TRBV28 and TRBJ1-5, is DVKVTQSSRYLVKRTGEKVFLECVQDMDHENMFWYRQDPGLGLRLIYFSYDVKMKEKGDIPEGYSVSREKKERFSLILESASTNQTSMYLCASALAEYSNQPQHFGDGTRLSIL.